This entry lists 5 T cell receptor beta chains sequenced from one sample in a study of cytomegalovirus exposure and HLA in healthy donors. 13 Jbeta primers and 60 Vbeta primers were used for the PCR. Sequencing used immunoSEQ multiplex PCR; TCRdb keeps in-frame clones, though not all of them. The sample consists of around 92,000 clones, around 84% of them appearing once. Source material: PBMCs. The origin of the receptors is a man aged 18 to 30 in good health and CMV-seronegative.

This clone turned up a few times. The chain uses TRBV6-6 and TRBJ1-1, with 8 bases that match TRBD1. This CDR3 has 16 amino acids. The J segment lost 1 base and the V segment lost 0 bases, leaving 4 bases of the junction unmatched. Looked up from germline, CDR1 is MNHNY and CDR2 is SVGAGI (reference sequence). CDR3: CASSYSTGAANTEAFF. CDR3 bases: TGTGCCAGCAGTTACTCGACAGGGGCAGCGAACACTGAAGCTTTCTTT.

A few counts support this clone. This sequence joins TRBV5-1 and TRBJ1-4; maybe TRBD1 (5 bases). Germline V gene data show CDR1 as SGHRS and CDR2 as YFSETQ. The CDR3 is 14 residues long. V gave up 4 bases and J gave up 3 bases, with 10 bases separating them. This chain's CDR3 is CASSPGLPNEKLFF. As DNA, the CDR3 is TGCGCCAGCAGCCCGGGACTCCCTAATGAAAAACTGTTTTTT.

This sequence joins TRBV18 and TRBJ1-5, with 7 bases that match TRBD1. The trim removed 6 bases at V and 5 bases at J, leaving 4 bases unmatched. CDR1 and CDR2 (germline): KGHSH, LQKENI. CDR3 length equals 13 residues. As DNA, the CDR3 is TGTGCCAGCTCTAGGGGGCCTGATCAGCCCCAGCATTTT. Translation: CASSRGPDQPQHF.

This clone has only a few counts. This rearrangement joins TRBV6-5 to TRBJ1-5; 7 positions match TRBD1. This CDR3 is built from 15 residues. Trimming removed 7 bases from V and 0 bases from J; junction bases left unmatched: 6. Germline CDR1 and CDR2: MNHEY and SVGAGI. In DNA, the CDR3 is TGTGCCAGCACCCCTCGACAGGGTAGCAATCAGCCCCAGCATTTT. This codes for CASTPRQGSNQPQHF.

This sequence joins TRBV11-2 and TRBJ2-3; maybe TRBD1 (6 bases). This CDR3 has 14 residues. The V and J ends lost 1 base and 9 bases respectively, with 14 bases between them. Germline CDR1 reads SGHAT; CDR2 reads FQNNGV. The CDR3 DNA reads TGTGCCAGCAGCTTAGGGGAACAGGGCCTGACGCAGTATTTT. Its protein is CASSLGEQGLTQYF.